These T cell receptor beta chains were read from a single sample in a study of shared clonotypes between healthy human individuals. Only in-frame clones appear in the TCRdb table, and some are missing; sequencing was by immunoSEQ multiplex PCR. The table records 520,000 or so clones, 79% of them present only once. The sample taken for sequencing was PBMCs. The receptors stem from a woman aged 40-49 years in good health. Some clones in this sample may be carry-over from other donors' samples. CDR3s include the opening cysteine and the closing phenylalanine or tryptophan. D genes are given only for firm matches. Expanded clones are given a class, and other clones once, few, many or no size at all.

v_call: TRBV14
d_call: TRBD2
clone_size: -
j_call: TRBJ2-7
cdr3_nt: TGTGCCAGCAGCCTTTCAGCGGGAGGCTCCTACGAGCAGTACTTC
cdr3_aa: CASSLSAGGSYEQYF

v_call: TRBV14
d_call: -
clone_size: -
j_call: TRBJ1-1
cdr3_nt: TGTGCCAGCAGCTCCTTAGGGGGGGCTGAAGCTTTCTTT
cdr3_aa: CASSSLGGAEAFF

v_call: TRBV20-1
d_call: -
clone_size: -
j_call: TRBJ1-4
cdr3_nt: TGCAGTGCCCCCGGGGGGGAAAAACTGTTTTTT
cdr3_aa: CSAPGGEKLFF

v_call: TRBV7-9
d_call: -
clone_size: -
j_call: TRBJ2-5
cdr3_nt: TGTGCCAGCAGCCCCGGAGGTGGGGCAGGTTGGAGTCAGACCCAGTACTTC
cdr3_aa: CASSPGGGAGWSQTQYF

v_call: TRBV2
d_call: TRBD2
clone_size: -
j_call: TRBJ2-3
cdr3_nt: TGTGCCAGCAGACTAGCGGGAGTGGCAGATACGCAGTATTTT
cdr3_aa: CASRLAGVADTQYF

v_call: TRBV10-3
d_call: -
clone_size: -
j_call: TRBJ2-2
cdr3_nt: TGTGCCACCCGGGGCCAGGGCGGAACCGGGGAGCTGTTTTTT
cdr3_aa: CATRGQGGTGELFF

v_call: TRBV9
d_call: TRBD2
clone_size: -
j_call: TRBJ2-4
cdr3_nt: TGTGCCAGCAGTGCGGAGGGGGTAGCGGGAGAGTCCAAAAACATTCAGTACTTC
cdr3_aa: CASSAEGVAGESKNIQYF

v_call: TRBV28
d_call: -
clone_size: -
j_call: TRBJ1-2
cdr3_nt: TGTGCCAGCAGGTTCATCGGGCAGAACTATGGCTACACCTTC
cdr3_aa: CASRFIGQNYGYTF

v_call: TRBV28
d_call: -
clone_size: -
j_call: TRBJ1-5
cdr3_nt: TGTGCCAGCAGTTTAGTCAGGGGTGATCAGCCCCAGCATTTT
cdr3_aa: CASSLVRGDQPQHF

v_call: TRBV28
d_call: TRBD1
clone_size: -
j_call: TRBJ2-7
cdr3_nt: TGTGCCAGCAGTCCCACCGGGACAGCCTACGAGCAGTACTTC
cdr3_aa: CASSPTGTAYEQYF

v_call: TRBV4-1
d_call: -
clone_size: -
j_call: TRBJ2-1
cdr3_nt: TGCGCCAGCAGCCAATGGGTAAGGGGATACAATGAGCAGTTCTTC
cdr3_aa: CASSQWVRGYNEQFF

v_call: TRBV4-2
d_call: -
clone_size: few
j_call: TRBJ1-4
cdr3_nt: TGTGCCAGCAGCCTAGGACGGGCGGGAGAAAAACTGTTTTTT
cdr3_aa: CASSLGRAGEKLFF

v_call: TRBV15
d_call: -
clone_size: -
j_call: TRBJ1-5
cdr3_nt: TGTGCCACCAGCAGAGTTGGCAGCAATCAGCCCCAGCATTTT
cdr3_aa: CATSRVGSNQPQHF

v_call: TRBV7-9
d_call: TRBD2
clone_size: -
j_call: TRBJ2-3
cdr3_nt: TGTGCCAGCAGCTCAGGGACTAGCGGCACAGATACGCAGTATTTT
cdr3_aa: CASSSGTSGTDTQYF

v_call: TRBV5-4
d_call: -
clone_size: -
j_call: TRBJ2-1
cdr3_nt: TGTGCCAGCAGCTTCCAGGGCTACAATGAGCAGTTCTTC
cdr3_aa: CASSFQGYNEQFF

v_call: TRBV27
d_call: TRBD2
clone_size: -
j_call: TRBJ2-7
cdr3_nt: TGTGCCAGCAGTCCGGGACTAGCGGGCTACGAGCAGTACTTC
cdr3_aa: CASSPGLAGYEQYF

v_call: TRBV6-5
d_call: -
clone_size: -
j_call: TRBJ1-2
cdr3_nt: TGTGCCAGCAGTCGCGGGATCCCACACAACTATGGCTACACCTTC
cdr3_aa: CASSRGIPHNYGYTF

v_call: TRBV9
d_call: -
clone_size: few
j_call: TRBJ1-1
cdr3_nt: TGTGCCAGCAGCGGTCCCAAGAACACTGAAGCTTTCTTT
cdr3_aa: CASSGPKNTEAFF

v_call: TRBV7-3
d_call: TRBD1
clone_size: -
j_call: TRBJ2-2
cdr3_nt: TGTGCCAGCAGCCCACCGGGACAGGGCACCGGGGAGCTGTTTTTT
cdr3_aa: CASSPPGQGTGELFF

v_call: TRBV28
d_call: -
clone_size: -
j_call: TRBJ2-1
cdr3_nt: TGTGCCAGCAGTTCAAGGTGGGTTGAGCAGTTCTTC
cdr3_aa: CASSSRWVEQFF

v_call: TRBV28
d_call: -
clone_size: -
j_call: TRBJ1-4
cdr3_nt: TGTGCCAGCAGTTTAAGAGCAACTAATGAAAAACTGTTTTTT
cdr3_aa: CASSLRATNEKLFF

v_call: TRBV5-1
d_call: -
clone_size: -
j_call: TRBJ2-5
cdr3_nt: TGCGCCAGCAGTCCCAGGGAGTGGGAGACCCAGTACTTC
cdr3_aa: CASSPREWETQYF

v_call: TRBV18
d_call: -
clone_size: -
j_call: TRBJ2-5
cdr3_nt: TGTGCCAGCTCACCGGGACTCTCCGTGGGGGAGACCCAGTACTTC
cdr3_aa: CASSPGLSVGETQYF

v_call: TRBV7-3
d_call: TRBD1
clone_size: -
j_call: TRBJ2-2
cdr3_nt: TGTGCCAGCAGCTTAACGGTGACAGGGGACACCGGGGAGCTGTTTTTT
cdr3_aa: CASSLTVTGDTGELFF

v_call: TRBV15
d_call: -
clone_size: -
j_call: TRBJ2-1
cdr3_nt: TGTGCCACCAGCAGAGATGGCGGAGGAGGCGGTGAGCAGTTCTTC
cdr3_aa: CATSRDGGGGGEQFF

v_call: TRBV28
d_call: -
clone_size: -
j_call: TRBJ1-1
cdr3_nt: TGTGCCAGCAGTACCCCGGGGGCACCTGAAGCTTTCTTT
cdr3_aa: CASSTPGAPEAFF

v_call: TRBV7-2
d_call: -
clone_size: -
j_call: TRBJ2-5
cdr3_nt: TGTGCCAGCAGCTTAGGCCGGGAGAGTGGAGAGACCCAGTACTTC
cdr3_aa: CASSLGRESGETQYF

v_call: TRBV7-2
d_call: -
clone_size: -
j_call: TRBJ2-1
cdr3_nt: TGTGCCAGCAGCTTACAGTCAGGCGGGGGCTTCGTCAATGAGCAGTTCTTC
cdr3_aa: CASSLQSGGGFVNEQFF

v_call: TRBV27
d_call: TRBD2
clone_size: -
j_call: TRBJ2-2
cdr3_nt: TGTGCCAGCAGAACTAGCGGGAGGGTGAACACCGGGGAGCTGTTTTTT
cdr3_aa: CASRTSGRVNTGELFF

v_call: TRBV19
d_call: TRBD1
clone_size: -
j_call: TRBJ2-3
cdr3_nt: TGTGCCAGTAGTCCCGGGACAGGGTATCTTACAGATACGCAGTATTTT
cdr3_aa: CASSPGTGYLTDTQYF

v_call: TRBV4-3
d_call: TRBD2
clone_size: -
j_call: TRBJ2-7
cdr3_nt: TGCGCCAGCAGCCAAGATAGGACTAGCGGGAGCTACGAGCAGTACTTC
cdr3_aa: CASSQDRTSGSYEQYF

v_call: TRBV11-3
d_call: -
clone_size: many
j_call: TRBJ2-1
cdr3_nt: TGTGCCAGCAGCTTAGATTGGGGGAGCTCCTACAATGAGCAGTTCTTC
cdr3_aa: CASSLDWGSSYNEQFF

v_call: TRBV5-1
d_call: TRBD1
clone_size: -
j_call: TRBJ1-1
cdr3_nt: TGCGCCAGCAGCGAGGACAGGGACACTGAAGCTTTCTTT
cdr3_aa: CASSEDRDTEAFF

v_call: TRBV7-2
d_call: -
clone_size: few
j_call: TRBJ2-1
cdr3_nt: TGTGCCAGCAGCTTAGTACATGAGCAGTTCTTC
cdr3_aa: CASSLVHEQFF

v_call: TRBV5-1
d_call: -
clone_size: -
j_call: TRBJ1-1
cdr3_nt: TGCGCCAGCAGCTGGAGGCGGGGAAGGGGGTCTGAAGCTTTCTTT
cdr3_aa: CASSWRRGRGSEAFF

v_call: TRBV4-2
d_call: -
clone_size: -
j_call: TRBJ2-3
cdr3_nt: TGTGCCAGCAGCCCCCAAAGTACAGATACGCAGTATTTT
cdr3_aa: CASSPQSTDTQYF

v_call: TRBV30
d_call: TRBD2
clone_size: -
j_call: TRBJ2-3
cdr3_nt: TGTGCCTGGATCATGACTAGCGGGAGGTTTAGGGCCACAGATACGCAGTATTTT
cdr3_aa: CAWIMTSGRFRATDTQYF

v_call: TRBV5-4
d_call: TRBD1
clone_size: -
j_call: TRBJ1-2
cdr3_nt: TGTGCCAGCAGCTTAGCAGGGGGTGTTGGCTACACCTTC
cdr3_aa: CASSLAGGVGYTF

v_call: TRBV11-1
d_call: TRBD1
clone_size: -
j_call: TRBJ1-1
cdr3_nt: TGTGCCAGCAGCTACGGGACAGGGGATATAATGAACACTGAAGCTTTCTTT
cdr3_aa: CASSYGTGDIMNTEAFF

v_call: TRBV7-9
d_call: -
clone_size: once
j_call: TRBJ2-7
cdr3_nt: TGTGCCAGCAGCTTAGCGAGGCGACTAGTCGCACACGAGCAGTACTTC
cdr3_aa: CASSLARRLVAHEQYF

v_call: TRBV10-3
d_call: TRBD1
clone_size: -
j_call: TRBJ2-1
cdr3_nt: TGTGCCATCAGTGACTCGGACAGGGGGCACCGGTTCTTC
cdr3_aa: CAISDSDRGHRFF

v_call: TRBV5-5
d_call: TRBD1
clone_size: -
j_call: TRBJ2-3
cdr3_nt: TGTGCCAGCAGCTTGGATCTAGCAGGGGGTAGCTCAGATACGCAGTATTTT
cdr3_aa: CASSLDLAGGSSDTQYF

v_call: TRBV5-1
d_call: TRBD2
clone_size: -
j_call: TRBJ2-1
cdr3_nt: TGCGCCAGCAGCTCTGGACTAGCGCTAACTTCGAACGATGAGCAGTTCTTC
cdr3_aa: CASSSGLALTSNDEQFF

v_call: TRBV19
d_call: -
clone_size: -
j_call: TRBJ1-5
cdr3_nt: TGTGCCAGTAGTACCGGCGCGGGGCCCCAGCATTTT
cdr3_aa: CASSTGAGPQHF

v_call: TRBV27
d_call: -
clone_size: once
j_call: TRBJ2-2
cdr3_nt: TGTGCCAGCAGTTTTCAGGGGAACACCGGGGAGCTGTTTTTT
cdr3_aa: CASSFQGNTGELFF

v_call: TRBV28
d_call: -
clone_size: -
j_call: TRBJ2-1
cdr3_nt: TGTGCCAGCAGGGAGTACAATGAGCAGTTCTTC
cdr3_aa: CASREYNEQFF

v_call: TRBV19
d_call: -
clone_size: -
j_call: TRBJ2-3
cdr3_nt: TGTGCCAGTAGTATGGGGGGACACCAGAACACAGATACGCAGTATTTT
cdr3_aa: CASSMGGHQNTDTQYF

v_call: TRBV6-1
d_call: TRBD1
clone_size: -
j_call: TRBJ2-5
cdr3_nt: TGTGCCAGCAGACCCACAGGGGGCGGAGGAGAGACCCAGTACTTC
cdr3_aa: CASRPTGGGGETQYF